The rows below give T cell receptor beta chains drawn from one sample of a study of CD8+CD57+ T cells in acquired aplastic anemia. MiXCR was run by TCRdb on the reads, yielding one entry per CDR3 protein. The sample shows 150,000 to 200,000 distinct CDR3 sequences, 55% to 80% of them seen only once. Sequences were obtained from sorted CD4+, CD8+, or CD8+CD57+ T cells (not recorded which) from PBMCs. The receptors come from a human donor in good health. CDR3s include the opening cysteine and the closing phenylalanine or tryptophan. The D gene is left open where the match is weak. Clone size appears in some rows only: once, few, many, or a class for an expanded clone.

v_call: TRBV29-1; d_call: NA; clone_size: NA; j_call: TRBJ1-1; cdr3_aa: CSVGPDTTEAFF; cdr3_nt: TGCAGCGTTGGGCCCGATACCACTGAAGCTTTCTTT
v_call: TRBV15; d_call: NA; clone_size: NA; j_call: TRBJ1-2; cdr3_aa: CATSSGYRGYTF; cdr3_nt: TGTGCCACCAGCAGCGGATACAGAGGCTACACCTTC
v_call: TRBV7-9; d_call: TRBD2; clone_size: many; j_call: TRBJ2-7; cdr3_aa: CASSATSGSYEQYF; cdr3_nt: TGTGCCAGCAGCGCGACTAGCGGGAGCTACGAGCAGTACTTC
v_call: TRBV27; d_call: NA; clone_size: many; j_call: TRBJ1-5; cdr3_aa: CASSSAGYSNQPQHF; cdr3_nt: TGTGCCAGCAGTTCGGCGGGGTATAGCAATCAGCCCCAGCATTTT
v_call: TRBV24-1; d_call: NA; clone_size: NA; j_call: TRBJ2-7; cdr3_aa: CATSDPGLSNEQYF; cdr3_nt: TGTGCCACCAGTGATCCAGGGTTGAGTAACGAGCAGTACTTC
v_call: TRBV20-1; d_call: NA; clone_size: few; j_call: TRBJ1-1; cdr3_aa: CSASGGHNTEAFF; cdr3_nt: TGCAGTGCTAGTGGGGGACACAACACTGAAGCTTTCTTT
v_call: TRBV4-1; d_call: NA; clone_size: NA; j_call: TRBJ1-1; cdr3_aa: CASSQGKVPEAFF; cdr3_nt: TGCGCCAGCAGCCAAGGAAAGGTCCCTGAAGCTTTCTTT
v_call: TRBV29-1; d_call: TRBD1; clone_size: many; j_call: TRBJ2-1; cdr3_aa: CSVEPGTGTLAADNEQFF; cdr3_nt: TGCAGCGTTGAACCCGGGACAGGGACTCTAGCCGCCGACAATGAGCAGTTCTTC
v_call: TRBV15; d_call: NA; clone_size: NA; j_call: TRBJ1-2; cdr3_aa: CATSRDLRGEEGYTF; cdr3_nt: TGTGCCACCAGCAGAGATTTGCGAGGGGAGGAGGGCTACACCTTC
v_call: TRBV2; d_call: NA; clone_size: NA; j_call: TRBJ2-3; cdr3_aa: CASRTGGAGDTDTQYF; cdr3_nt: TGTGCCAGCAGAACAGGGGGGGCCGGGGACACAGATACGCAGTATTTT
v_call: TRBV20-1; d_call: NA; clone_size: few; j_call: TRBJ2-7; cdr3_aa: CSARRGDLTDEQYF; cdr3_nt: TGCAGTGCTAGAAGGGGGGATCTTACGGACGAGCAGTACTTC
v_call: TRBV7-9; d_call: TRBD1; clone_size: many; j_call: TRBJ1-6; cdr3_aa: CASTLIRDRHDGNSPLHF; cdr3_nt: TGTGCCAGCACTCTGATCCGGGACAGGCATGATGGTAATTCACCCCTCCACTTT
v_call: TRBV10-3; d_call: NA; clone_size: NA; j_call: TRBJ1-5; cdr3_aa: CAISGTAAQPQHF; cdr3_nt: TGTGCCATCAGTGGGACCGCAGCTCAGCCCCAGCATTTT
v_call: TRBV6-6; d_call: NA; clone_size: many; j_call: TRBJ2-1; cdr3_aa: CASSYSKDVGAGDNEQFF; cdr3_nt: TGTGCCAGCAGTTACTCGAAGGATGTCGGAGCGGGTGACAATGAGCAGTTCTTC
v_call: TRBV15; d_call: NA; clone_size: once; j_call: TRBJ1-2; cdr3_aa: CATSRGDFGWNYGYTF; cdr3_nt: TGTGCCACCAGCAGAGGCGATTTCGGATGGAACTATGGCTACACCTTC
v_call: TRBV20-1; d_call: TRBD2; clone_size: NA; j_call: TRBJ2-1; cdr3_aa: CSAMTSGVYNEQFF; cdr3_nt: TGCAGTGCTATGACTAGCGGGGTCTACAATGAGCAGTTCTTC
v_call: TRBV5-6; d_call: NA; clone_size: NA; j_call: TRBJ2-7; cdr3_aa: CASSSPYYEQYF; cdr3_nt: TGTGCCAGCAGCTCTCCTTACTACGAGCAGTACTTC
v_call: TRBV19; d_call: TRBD2; clone_size: NA; j_call: TRBJ2-7; cdr3_aa: CASSPFSTSGSYEQYF; cdr3_nt: TGTGCCAGTAGTCCCTTTTCGACTAGCGGGAGCTACGAGCAGTACTTC
v_call: TRBV29-1; d_call: NA; clone_size: many; j_call: TRBJ2-5; cdr3_aa: CSVPQGETQYF; cdr3_nt: TGCAGCGTCCCCCAGGGGGAGACCCAGTACTTC
v_call: TRBV20-1; d_call: TRBD2; clone_size: many; j_call: TRBJ2-1; cdr3_aa: CSASMAGGYNEQFF; cdr3_nt: TGCAGTGCTAGTATGGCGGGAGGATACAATGAGCAGTTCTTC
v_call: TRBV7-2; d_call: TRBD2; clone_size: NA; j_call: TRBJ2-6; cdr3_aa: CASSFGGNSGANVLTF; cdr3_nt: TGTGCCAGCAGCTTCGGGGGGAACTCTGGGGCCAACGTCCTGACTTTC
v_call: TRBV20-1; d_call: TRBD2; clone_size: NA; j_call: TRBJ2-7; cdr3_aa: CSARGAGDEQYF; cdr3_nt: TGCAGTGCTAGAGGGGCGGGAGACGAGCAGTACTTC
v_call: TRBV4-1; d_call: TRBD2; clone_size: many; j_call: TRBJ2-7; cdr3_aa: CASSHTGTSYEQYF; cdr3_nt: TGCGCCAGCAGCCATACCGGGACTAGCTACGAGCAGTACTTC
v_call: TRBV2; d_call: NA; clone_size: NA; j_call: TRBJ1-1; cdr3_aa: CASTTPQGVAFF; cdr3_nt: TGTGCCAGCACTACCCCTCAGGGAGTCGCTTTCTTT
v_call: TRBV28; d_call: TRBD1; clone_size: many; j_call: TRBJ2-7; cdr3_aa: CASRTGYEQYF; cdr3_nt: TGTGCCAGCAGGACAGGGTACGAGCAGTACTTC
v_call: TRBV19; d_call: NA; clone_size: many; j_call: TRBJ2-3; cdr3_aa: CASRPGAISTDTQYF; cdr3_nt: TGTGCCAGTAGACCGGGGGCGATATCGACAGATACGCAGTATTTT
v_call: TRBV20-1; d_call: TRBD2; clone_size: once; j_call: TRBJ2-3; cdr3_aa: CSAGRLAPADTQYF; cdr3_nt: TGCAGTGCAGGCCGACTAGCCCCGGCAGATACGCAGTATTTT
v_call: TRBV7-9; d_call: TRBD2; clone_size: NA; j_call: TRBJ2-5; cdr3_aa: CASSRGGRPQETQYF; cdr3_nt: TGTGCCAGCAGCAGGGGCGGGAGACCTCAAGAGACCCAGTACTTC
v_call: TRBV20-1; d_call: TRBD2; clone_size: NA; j_call: TRBJ2-7; cdr3_aa: CSAIDLSGSSYEQYF; cdr3_nt: TGCAGTGCAATCGACCTCAGCGGGAGCTCCTACGAGCAGTACTTC
v_call: TRBV10-3; d_call: TRBD1; clone_size: once; j_call: TRBJ2-5; cdr3_aa: CAISPTGGQETQYF; cdr3_nt: TGTGCCATCAGCCCGACAGGGGGCCAAGAGACCCAGTACTTC
v_call: TRBV14; d_call: TRBD1; clone_size: once; j_call: TRBJ2-3; cdr3_aa: CASSRMTGGTDTQYF; cdr3_nt: TGTGCCAGCAGCCGAATGACAGGGGGCACAGATACGCAGTATTTT
v_call: TRBV19; d_call: NA; clone_size: few; j_call: TRBJ1-6; cdr3_aa: CASSPGAGRSPLHF; cdr3_nt: TGTGCCAGTAGTCCAGGGGCAGGGCGGTCACCCCTCCACTTT